A selection of T cell receptor beta chains follows, all from one sample in a study. TCRdb called the RT-PCR reads again in MiXCR, with one record for every CDR3 protein. The sample lists about 680,000 distinct CDR3 sequences; over 12% were seen once. The sample taken for sequencing was memory CD4+ T cells from blood. Receptors originate from a female donor in good health, serving as a healthy control. Both conserved end residues are part of each CDR3. Fields, in order: V gene, clone size, D gene, J gene, CDR3 DNA, CDR3 protein. A D gene is named only where the DNA matches it firmly. Clone size is shown for a subset of rows, as once, few, many or a class of expanded clone.

TRBV5-6	few	-	TRBJ2-4	TGTGCCAGCAGCTCCGCGACGACCGGAGGGGACATTCAGTACTTC	CASSSATTGGDIQYF
TRBV5-4	-	-	TRBJ1-2	TGTGCCAGCAGTTACCGGCCTCCCATTTATGGCTACACCTTC	CASSYRPPIYGYTF
TRBV20-1	-	TRBD2	TRBJ2-2	TGCAGTGCTACCGGACTAGCGGGAGTTAAGGGGGAGCTGTTTTTT	CSATGLAGVKGELFF
TRBV6-6	-	-	TRBJ1-5	TGTGCCAGCAGTGACGACAGTTCGAATCAGCCCCAGCATTTT	CASSDDSSNQPQHF
TRBV6-6	many	TRBD1	TRBJ1-2	TGTGCCAGCAGTACAGGGGGGGTCTATGGCTACACCTTC	CASSTGGVYGYTF
TRBV7-2	few	TRBD2	TRBJ2-2	TGTGCCAGCAGCCCATCCTTAGCGGGAGGGCTTGACGGGGAGCTGTTTTTT	CASSPSLAGGLDGELFF
TRBV30	-	-	TRBJ2-1	TGTGCCTGGAGGAGAGAAGGCGCTTTGGGACCCGGTCCCATGTTCTTC	CAWRREGALGPGPMFF
TRBV2	few	-	TRBJ1-4	TGTGCCAGCAGTGCGGGCATCCCAGTGAAAAAACTGTTTTTT	CASSAGIPVKKLFF
TRBV20-1	few	-	TRBJ2-2	TGCAGTGCTACAGAGAACACCGGGGAGCTGTTTTTT	CSATENTGELFF
TRBV20-1	few	-	TRBJ1-1	TGCAGTGCTAGAGGACCGGGCCTCGAAGCTTTCTTT	CSARGPGLEAFF
TRBV20-1	few	-	TRBJ2-5	TGCAGTGCTAGGAGCCCGGGCTCTGTGGAGACCCAGTACTTC	CSARSPGSVETQYF
TRBV5-1	-	-	TRBJ1-1	TGCGCCAGCGAGGAAAATAGGGGTACTGAAGCTTTCTTT	CASEENRGTEAFF
TRBV18	-	-	TRBJ1-2	TGTGCCAGCTCAATCGGAATTATGGGCAGGACCTTAACTCCCGGCTACACCTTC	CASSIGIMGRTLTPGYTF
TRBV4-1	many	TRBD1	TRBJ1-5	TGCGCCAGCAGCCCCGGACAGGGGGATTTGAACCAGCCCCAGCATTTT	CASSPGQGDLNQPQHF
TRBV11-2	many	-	TRBJ1-1	TGTGCCAGCAGCTTACAAAGGACGGGGGGCACTGAAGCTTTCTTT	CASSLQRTGGTEAFF
TRBV6-5	-	-	TRBJ2-2	TGTGCCAGCAGTCAGATAAGACCGGGGACCGGGGAGCTGTTTTTT	CASSQIRPGTGELFF
TRBV20-1	-	-	TRBJ2-7	TGCAGTGCTACAGGACAGCAGTACGAGCAGTACTTC	CSATGQQYEQYF
TRBV10-2	many	-	TRBJ1-2	TGCGCCAGCAGTGATGGAACGAGTTGGGGCTACACCTTC	CASSDGTSWGYTF
TRBV4-3	-	TRBD2	TRBJ2-1	TGCGCCAGCAGCCAAGATGCTAGCGGGATCTATGAGCAGTTCTTC	CASSQDASGIYEQFF
TRBV6-6	-	-	TRBJ2-1	TGTGCCAGCGCCCCGGCAGGGGAGAATGAGCAGTTCTTC	CASAPAGENEQFF
TRBV5-1	-	TRBD1	TRBJ2-7	TGCGCCAGCAATGTTGGGACAGGGGGTGGCTACGAGCAGTACTTC	CASNVGTGGGYEQYF
TRBV28	few	-	TRBJ2-7	TGTGCCATCCTTGGAGGGGCCGAGCAGTACTTC	CAILGGAEQYF
TRBV18	few	-	TRBJ1-4	TGTGCCAGCTCAGCGGGGTACGGTGAAAAACTGTTTTTT	CASSAGYGEKLFF
TRBV2	once	-	TRBJ2-5	TGTGCCAGCAGTCCCCACCTGAGGGGGGGCGCAGAGACCCAGTACTTC	CASSPHLRGGAETQYF
TRBV7-9	-	-	TRBJ2-1	TGTGCCAGCAGCTTTGACGGGACTTACAGGAATGAGCAGTTCTTC	CASSFDGTYRNEQFF
TRBV7-2	-	-	TRBJ1-1	TGTGCCAGCAGTCTTAGCTTACTCTACACTGAAGCTTTCTTT	CASSLSLLYTEAFF
TRBV27	-	-	TRBJ2-1	TGTGCCAGCAGTCAGCAGACAGCATACAATGAGCAGTTCTTC	CASSQQTAYNEQFF
TRBV12-3/TRBV12-4	-	-	TRBJ2-7	TGTGCCAGCAGTTTAGCCGGGACCATCCACGAGCAGTACTTC	CASSLAGTIHEQYF
TRBV5-1	-	-	TRBJ2-7	TGCGCCAGCAGCTTGCAGGCCCAAGCCTACGAGCAGTACTTC	CASSLQAQAYEQYF
TRBV5-1	-	-	TRBJ2-2	TGCGCCAGCAGCTTGGTTGGGTCCGCGAACACCGGGGAGCTGTTTTTT	CASSLVGSANTGELFF
TRBV5-1	many	-	TRBJ2-7	TGCGCCAGCAGCTTGGCCTTTGACGAGCAGTACTTC	CASSLAFDEQYF
TRBV5-5	-	-	TRBJ2-7	TGTGCCAGCAGCAAACGGGACACCACCTACGAGCAGTACTTC	CASSKRDTTYEQYF
TRBV19	-	-	TRBJ1-1	TGTGCCAGTATTCCGGAGGGGAGTGACACTGAAGCTTTCTTT	CASIPEGSDTEAFF
TRBV9	many	TRBD2	TRBJ2-1	TGTGCCAGCAGCGCCCACTGGGGACTAGCGGGAGCCTATTCGGAGCAGTTCTTC	CASSAHWGLAGAYSEQFF
TRBV20-1	-	-	TRBJ2-1	TGCAGTGCTAGAGGTCACGGCAACTCCAATGAGCAGTTCTTC	CSARGHGNSNEQFF
TRBV24-1	once	TRBD2	TRBJ2-3	TGTGCCACCAGTGATTTTGGGACTAGCGTCAAAGATACGCAGTATTTT	CATSDFGTSVKDTQYF
TRBV4-2	-	TRBD2	TRBJ2-7	TGTGCCAGCAGCCAATCAAGGGCCAGCGGGAGTAACTACGAGCAGTACTTC	CASSQSRASGSNYEQYF
TRBV10-3	many	TRBD2	TRBJ2-1	TGTGCCATCAGTTCTTCGGCGGGAGGTCGGGCAAATGAGCAGTTCTTC	CAISSSAGGRANEQFF
TRBV20-1	few	-	TRBJ1-5	TGCAGTGCTAGATCTGGCAATCAGCCCCAGCATTTT	CSARSGNQPQHF
TRBV20-1	many	-	TRBJ2-1	TGCAGTGCTAGGAGGGACCACAATGAGCAGTTCTTC	CSARRDHNEQFF
TRBV24-1	-	TRBD1	TRBJ2-7	TGTGCCACCCGGATCCGGACAGGAGCCTCCTACGAGCAGTACTTC	CATRIRTGASYEQYF
TRBV5-4	-	TRBD2	TRBJ2-1	TGTGCCAGCACCCCTGGGGGGACTAGCGACTACAATGAGCAGTTCTTC	CASTPGGTSDYNEQFF
TRBV7-6	few	-	TRBJ2-5	TGTGCCAGCAGCTTAGTCACGGATGAGACCCAGTACTTC	CASSLVTDETQYF
TRBV20-1	-	TRBD1	TRBJ1-1	TGCAGTGCTAGAGTACCCGGGACAGGGGTTATGAACACTGAAGCTTTCTTT	CSARVPGTGVMNTEAFF
TRBV10-3	many	TRBD2	TRBJ2-1	TGTGCCATCAGGCCGGGACTAGCTAACAATGAGCAGTTCTTC	CAIRPGLANNEQFF
TRBV7-8	few	TRBD2	TRBJ2-5	TGTGCCAGCAGCGGAGGGACTAGCGTTAAACAAGAGACCCAGTACTTC	CASSGGTSVKQETQYF